These T cell receptor beta chains were read from a single sample in a study of naive and memory T cell subsets. TCRdb re-derived calls from the UMI-ligation and nested PCR reads in MiXCR, one entry per CDR3 protein. This table holds over 75,000 distinct CDR3 sequences, over 10% found once. The sequencing sample was made of central memory CD4+ T cells from blood. The receptors were gathered from a human donor in good health. Each CDR3 is given with its conserved first and last residue. A D gene is named only where the DNA matches it firmly. A clone size is listed for some rows: how often the clone was seen (once, few, many), or a class if it is expanded.

D	size	J	V	CDR3	DNA
.	.	TRBJ2-1	TRBV20-1	CSEERAGSSYNEQFF	TGCAGTGAAGAGAGGGCGGGAAGCTCCTACAATGAGCAGTTCTTC
TRBD1	.	TRBJ1-2	TRBV5-5	CASSSQTGGYGYTF	TGTGCCAGCAGCTCGCAGACAGGGGGCTATGGCTACACCTTC
TRBD1	few	TRBJ2-5	TRBV14	CASSPGFAGGRETQYF	TGTGCCAGCAGCCCCGGCTTTGCAGGGGGTCGGGAGACCCAGTACTTC
.	few	TRBJ2-7	TRBV6-2/TRBV6-3	CASSYSYYIRNYEQYF	TGTGCCAGCAGTTACTCCTACTACATCAGGAACTACGAGCAGTACTTC
TRBD2	.	TRBJ2-1	TRBV11-1	CASSDLAGGVDEQFF	TGTGCCAGCAGCGACCTAGCGGGAGGTGTCGATGAGCAGTTCTTC
.	few	TRBJ1-3	TRBV6-5	CASSNWEENTIYF	TGTGCCAGCTCAAATTGGGAGGAAAACACCATATATTTT
TRBD1	few	TRBJ1-5	TRBV6-2/TRBV6-3	CASSRQQGANQPQHF	TGTGCCAGCAGTCGACAACAGGGGGCGAATCAGCCCCAGCATTTT
.	few	TRBJ1-4	TRBV12-3/TRBV12-4	CASSFKGNEKLFF	TGTGCCAGCAGTTTTAAAGGGAATGAAAAACTGTTTTTT
.	few	TRBJ2-1	TRBV5-1	CASSKAGYSYNEQFF	TGCGCCAGCTCCAAAGCGGGTTATTCCTACAATGAGCAGTTCTTC
.	.	TRBJ2-1	TRBV7-3	CASSLGIYNEQFF	TGTGCCAGCAGCTTGGGGATCTACAATGAGCAGTTCTTC